This TCR beta chain was sequenced for a study of blood T cell repertoires in COVID-19. Background on the study: Samples taken during acute and convalescent COVID-19 were collected in the United States, Italy and Spain.

Germline V gene lookup returns CDR1 GTSNPN and CDR2 SVGIG (reference sequence). Trimming at V came to 5 bases and at J to 6 bases, leaving 5 bases not matched to a gene. This CDR3 has 13 residues. Membership in each cohort depended on participant-reported clinical history. Generated by immunoSEQ multiplex PCR, the TCRdb table keeps only in-frame clones and is missing some. Here the sample spans over 250,000 clones, 80% to 95% being singletons. This receptor was obtained from a woman aged 25 to 39 who had recovered from COVID-19. The chain links TRBV30 to TRBJ1-5, with 9 bases fitting TRBD1. Material: PBMCs or T cells enriched from blood (not recorded which). The CDR3 nucleotides read TGTGCCTGGGACAGGGGGTTCGGTCAGCCCCAGCATTTT. This gives the protein CAWDRGFGQPQHF.